This TCR beta chain was observed in a study of blood T cell repertoires in COVID-19 (dated by TCRdb to the early 2020s). For the wider study: The collaborator samples originated in the United States, Italy and Spain and spanned the acute and convalescent phases of COVID-19. The prospective study material was composed of cDNA or gDNA derived from T cells, B-cell-depleted T cells, or PBMCs. Subjects who had been exposed to COVID-19, were actively infected with it, or had recovered from it provided the deeply sampled blood TCRbeta repertoires that made up the dataset. The repertoires were made available in a free public database intended to serve as a resource for research on the immune response to SARS-CoV-2. The samples were drawn from two sources: the first 160 participants of the ongoing ImmuneRACE study, and over 1,000 subjects contributed by 6 global collaborators. Nearly every sample came with metadata listing a de-identified subject ID, COVID-19 status, age in years and sex. Where HLA class I and class II types were available, the types were taken from metadata supplied by the sample provider, not from assay-based typing.

The immunoSEQ Assay, a bias-controlled multiplex PCR, was used to amplify TCRbeta CDR3 regions from genomic DNA. Processing in the source paper ran as follows. Nucleated cell counts per sample were estimated from amplification of reference gene primers within the assay. To quantify the absolute abundance of each unique TCRbeta CDR3 rearrangement, sequence reads were collapsed and filtered. For each sample, productive Simpson clonality was calculated as the square root of Simpson's diversity index over productive rearrangements. The table comes from immuneACCESS by way of TCRdb, which keeps in-frame sequences with V and J called. Part of the clones is missing from these tables; in studies checked, under half for an unresolved V gene and the rest for unknown reasons. Clonal size and the V and J genes are those of that table, whereas D and trimming came from the DNA. This sample comprises some 46,000 clones, roughly 85% of them detected only once. The ten top clones hold roughly a third of the sample.

V loses 3 bases of germline sequence and J loses 2 bases, and the interval between the two ends is 17 bases. The CDR3 spans 17 residues, from the cysteine through the phenylalanine. Only the CDR3 region is kept as DNA, spanning 51 bases read in frame from base 1. In the germline V gene, CDR1 corresponds to SGHVS and CDR2 to FNYEAQ. Note on this clone: Its antigen is currently not known. No clone much larger than this one lies a single base away; base qualities are absent.

One collaborating source in Seattle enrolled patients while the patients were actively infected and followed the patients over time throughout the course of disease. Collaborating institutions collected whole blood in K2EDTA tubes following their own protocols. For TCRbeta analysis, collaborator samples were shipped as frozen whole blood, as isolated PBMCs, or as DNA extracted from either sample type. The investigation overall reported the following: The amount of clinical and demographic metadata varied by source and participant and was provided uncurated.

The sequence came from a woman older than 75 with COVID-19, enrolled during active disease. The rearranged chain carries TRBV7-6 and TRBJ2-1, with the D gene too uncertain to name. The sample consisted of peripheral blood. The DNA sequence follows: TGTGCCAGCAGCTTTGATGGCGTTACGGGTACCTACAATGAGCAGTTCTTC. This yields the protein CASSFDGVTGTYNEQFF. When the CDR3 is completed using the reference TRBV7-6 and TRBJ2-1 genes on either side, the full variable domain is GAGVSQSPRYKVTKRGQDVALRCDPISGHVSLYWYRQALGQGPEFLTYFNYEAQQDKSGLPNDRFSAERPEGSISTLTIQRTEQRDSAMYRCASSFDGVTGTYNEQFFGPGTRLTVL.